This passage covers 3 T cell receptor beta chains from one sample sequenced in a study of identical twins' blood T cells. MiXCR, applied by TCRdb to the 5' RACE reads, yields one record per CDR3 protein. The sample has about 370,000 distinct CDR3 sequences, 28% seen once; the top ten hold 5.5% to 7%. The sequenced material came from PBMCs. The receptors stem from a woman aged 18-49 years in good health.

This clonotype was seen a handful of times. This rearrangement joins TRBV3-1 to TRBJ1-1; D uncertain. This CDR3 comprises 12 residues. The germline V and J ends were trimmed by 4 bases and 10 bases, with 13 bases remaining between them. The germline CDR1 and CDR2 sequences are LGHDT and YNNKEL (reference sequence). The CDR3 loop is CASSPLGRGAFF. CDR3 DNA sequence: TGTGCCAGCAGCCCGCTCGGGAGAGGAGCTTTCTTT.

This clonotype was counted at least ten times. The chain combines TRBV7-9 with TRBJ2-2; TRBD2 might be the D (6 bases). Deletions cut 3 bases from V and 7 bases from J, with 12 bases between. Germline CDR1 reads SEHNR; CDR2 reads FQNEAQ (reference sequence). There are 14 residues in the CDR3. CDR3 residues: CASSFSGEGGELFF. The CDR3 DNA reads TGTGCCAGCAGCTTTTCGGGGGAAGGCGGGGAGCTGTTTTTT.

V gene TRBV20-1 combines with J gene TRBJ2-3, with 9 bases identical to TRBD2. Trimming at V came to 5 bases and at J to 14 bases, leaving 8 bases not matched to a gene. The CDR3 covers 11 residues. Germline-derived CDR1 and CDR2 are DFQATT and SNEGSKA (reference sequence). The CDR3 coding sequence is TGCAGTGCTGGGAGCGGGGGGACGGGGTATTTT. Its translation: CSAGSGGTGYF.